The 8 T cell receptor beta chains presented below share a single source sample, sequenced in a study of blood T cell repertoires in COVID-19 (dated by TCRdb to 2020 to 2021). Libraries were made using the immunoSEQ multiplex PCR assay. TCRdb took this table from immuneACCESS and kept in-frame rearrangements with V and J called. Such tables lack part of the clones; where checked against another copy, unresolved V genes explain under half of the gap, and the rest is unexplained. Recorded for this sample are 70,000 to 100,000 clones; approximately 75% of them occurred a single time. The ten largest make up around 4.2% of the sample. Sequences were obtained from peripheral blood. These receptors all come from a woman aged 45 to 65 with acute or convalescent COVID-19.

The rearrangement links TRBV19 to TRBJ1-3; 7 bases match TRBD1. This CDR3 contains 12 residues. J was trimmed by 7 bases and V by 5 bases; bases with no gene match: 2. Germline V CDR1 and CDR2: LNHDA, SQIVND (reference sequence). CDR3 in DNA: TGTGCCAGTAGTCCACAGGGGAACACCATATATTTT. This encodes CASSPQGNTIYF.

The chain links TRBV6-5 to TRBJ1-1; 8 bases agree with TRBD1. Germline CDR1 is MNHEY and CDR2 is SVGAGI. Trimming at V came to 9 bases and at J to 1 base, leaving 4 bases not matched to a gene. The CDR3 has 13 residues. The CDR3 nucleotides are TGTGCCAGTACCGGGACAGGGAACACTGAAGCTTTCTTT. Its protein product is CASTGTGNTEAFF.

J is TRBJ2-1 and V is TRBV27, with 12 bases that match TRBD2. The germline gives CDR1 MNHEY, CDR2 SMNVEV (reference sequence). The CDR3 length is 15 residues. V shed 5 bases, J shed 5 bases, and the junction held 4 bases outside the gene matches. For the CDR3, the DNA is TGTGCCAGCAGTGCCCTAGCGGGGGGGCACAATGAGCAGTTCTTC. Translated: CASSALAGGHNEQFF.

The chain combines TRBV5-6 with TRBJ1-4; weak D call: TRBD1 (5 bases). V shed 5 bases and J shed 5 bases, with 10 bases lying between them. The CDR3 loop spans 13 amino acids. CDR1 and CDR2 from the germline V gene are SGHDT and YYEEEE. The CDR3 sequence: CASRGQLNEKLFF. The CDR3 nucleotides are TGTGCCAGCAGGGGGCAGTTAAATGAAAAACTGTTTTTT.

The chain is built from TRBV7-9 and TRBJ1-2, with D perhaps matching TRBD1 (5 bases). This CDR3 spans 14 amino acids. Germline V gene sequence: CDR1 SEHNR, CDR2 FQNEAQ (reference sequence). V lost 1 base to trimming and J lost 6 bases, with 12 bases between them. The CDR3 here is CASSLEAGMNGYTF. CDR3 coding DNA: TGTGCCAGCAGCTTAGAGGCAGGGATGAATGGCTACACCTTC.

J is TRBJ2-1 and V is TRBV7-3; 9 bases map to TRBD1. Germline V lookup: CDR1 SGHTA, CDR2 FQGTGA. CDR3 length: 14 amino acids. V lost 5 bases, J lost 7 bases, and 6 bases stayed unmatched. Here the CDR3 reads CASSPGQGSNEQFF. Written as DNA, the CDR3 is TGTGCCAGCAGCCCAGGACAGGGGAGTAATGAGCAGTTCTTC.

This chain links TRBV7-9 with TRBJ2-1; 8 bases agree with TRBD2. The CDR3 is made up of 15 amino acids. Germline assignment: CDR1 SEHNR and CDR2 FQNEAQ (reference sequence). V shed 1 base and J 4 bases; nucleotides not matched to a gene: 3. The CDR3 reads CASSLGAGGYNEQFF. CDR3 DNA sequence: TGTGCCAGCAGCTTAGGGGCGGGGGGTTACAATGAGCAGTTCTTC.

The chain carries TRBV5-4 and TRBJ1-1; TRBD1 matches at 9 bases. CDR1 is SGHNT and CDR2 is YYREEE in the germline V gene (reference sequence). With V trimmed by 4 bases and J by 1 base, 11 bases remained unmatched. The CDR3 is 17 residues long. The CDR3 sequence is CASSPPGQGIRNTEAFF. The CDR3, as DNA: TGTGCCAGCAGCCCGCCCGGACAGGGGATTCGGAACACTGAAGCTTTCTTT.